This T cell receptor (beta chain) was sequenced for a study of response to subunit inactivated influenza vaccine. Findings of the study overall: That few new T cells are recruited by each seasonal influenza vaccination was the authors' suggestion.

TCRdb re-derived calls from the RT-PCR reads in MiXCR, one entry per CDR3 protein. The sample holds around 760,000 distinct CDR3 sequences; around 14% are singletons and the top ten take around 7.3%. Germline V gives CDR1 DFQATT, CDR2 SNEGSKA (reference sequence). CDR3 length: 18 amino acids. V lost 5 bases and J lost 0; bases outside the gene matches: 16. On this clonotype itself: Its specificity is not known.

This TCR was sampled from a man aged 50 to 60 who received an inactivated influenza vaccine. Specimen: PBMCs from blood, collected around 14 days before vaccination. The rearrangement uses TRBV20-1 and TRBJ2-1; the match to TRBD2 covers 7 bases. The CDR3 DNA sequence: TGCAGTGCTGGAGCCTTCCGGGACTACCAGAGCTCCTACAATGAGCAGTTCTTC. Encoded protein: CSAGAFRDYQSSYNEQFF.